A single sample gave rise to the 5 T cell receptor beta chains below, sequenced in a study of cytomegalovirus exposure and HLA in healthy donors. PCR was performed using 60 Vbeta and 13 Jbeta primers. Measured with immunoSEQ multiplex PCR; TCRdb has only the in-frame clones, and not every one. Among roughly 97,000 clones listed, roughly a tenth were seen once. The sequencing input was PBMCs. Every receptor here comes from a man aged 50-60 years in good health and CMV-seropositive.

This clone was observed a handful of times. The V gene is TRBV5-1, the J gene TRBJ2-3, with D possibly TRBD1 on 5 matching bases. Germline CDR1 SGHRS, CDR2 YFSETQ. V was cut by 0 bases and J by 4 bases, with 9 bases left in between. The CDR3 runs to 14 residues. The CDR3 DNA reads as TGCGCCAGCAGCTTGGAGGGGCGCGCAGATACGCAGTATTTT. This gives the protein CASSLEGRADTQYF.

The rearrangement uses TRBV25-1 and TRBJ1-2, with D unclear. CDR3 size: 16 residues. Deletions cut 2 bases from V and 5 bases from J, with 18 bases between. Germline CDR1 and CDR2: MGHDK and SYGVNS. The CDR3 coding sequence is TGTGCCAGCAGTGAAAGGACCGGGAGAGATAAGTATGGCTACACCTTC. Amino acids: CASSERTGRDKYGYTF.

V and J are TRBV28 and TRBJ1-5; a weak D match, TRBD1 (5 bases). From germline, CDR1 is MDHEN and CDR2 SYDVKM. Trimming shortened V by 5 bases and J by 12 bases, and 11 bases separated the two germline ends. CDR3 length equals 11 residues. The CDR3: CASSPDSHQHF. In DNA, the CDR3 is TGTGCCAGCAGTCCAGACAGTCACCAGCATTTT.

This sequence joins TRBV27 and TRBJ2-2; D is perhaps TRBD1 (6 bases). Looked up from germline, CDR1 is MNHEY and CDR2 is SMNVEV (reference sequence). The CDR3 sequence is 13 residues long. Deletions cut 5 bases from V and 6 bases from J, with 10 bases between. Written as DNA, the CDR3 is TGTGCCAGCAGTCCTACAGGGCCCGGGGAGCTGTTTTTT. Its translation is CASSPTGPGELFF.

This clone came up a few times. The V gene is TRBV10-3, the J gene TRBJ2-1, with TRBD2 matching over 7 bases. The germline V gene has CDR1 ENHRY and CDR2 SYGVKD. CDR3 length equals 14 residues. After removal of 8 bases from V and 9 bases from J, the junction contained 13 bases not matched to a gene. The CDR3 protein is CAIGSGGRRSEQFF. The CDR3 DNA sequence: TGTGCCATCGGATCGGGCGGGAGAAGGTCTGAGCAGTTCTTC.